One T cell receptor beta chain is described in this entry. These data belong to a study of cytomegalovirus exposure and HLA in healthy donors. Across the whole study: Some 77 million unique TCRs from HLA-typed donors were held in an early release of data.

Germline V gene sequence: CDR1 MGHDK, CDR2 SYGVNS. Trimming at V came to 8 bases and at J to 3 bases, leaving 4 bases not matched to a gene. This CDR3 has 13 amino acids. 13 Jbeta primers and 60 Vbeta primers were used for the PCR. Sequencing was performed with immunoSEQ multiplex PCR; in TCRdb, only in-frame clones are kept and a portion is missing. This repertoire includes 150,000 to 200,000 clones. The sample consisted of PBMCs. The chain couples TRBV25-1 to TRBJ2-1; 7 positions agree with TRBD1. The clonotype comes from a man aged 25 to 45 in good health and CMV-seronegative. Here the CDR3 reads CASSRQGYNEQFF. CDR3 sequence (DNA): TGTGCCAGCTCCAGACAGGGCTACAATGAGCAGTTCTTC.